The present T cell receptor (beta chain) was sequenced within a study of technical replicates of blood from several donors listed by TCRdb under 2017. Libraries were prepared through the immunoSEQ multiplex PCR assay. TCRdb retrieved this table from immuneACCESS and kept in-frame rearrangements only. Not all clones are present; in checked studies, unresolved V genes account for under half, and no reason is known for the remainder. In all, the sample holds almost 70,000 clones, and about nine tenths of those were seen once. The leading ten clones occupy 4.5% to 5% of the sample. The CDR3, from cysteine to phenylalanine, totals 13 residues. Of the read, only the CDR3 DNA is kept; its 39 bases are in frame from base 1. V loses 4 bases of germline sequence and J loses 6 bases, and the interval between the two ends is 12 bases. CDR1 MNHEY and CDR2 SVGAGI were looked up in the germline V gene. On this clone: Its antigen is unknown. Base qualities are not at hand, and no much larger clone is one base apart.

The TCR originated in a human donor in good health. Some clones in this sample may be carry-over from other donors' samples. The sequence links TRBV6-5 to TRBJ1-2, with no confident D gene call. The sequenced sample consisted of PBMCs. The encoded CDR3 is CASSLWGADGYTF. The DNA sequence is as follows: TGTGCCAGCAGTTTATGGGGAGCTGATGGCTACACCTTC.